A single sample gave rise to the 23 T cell receptor beta chains below, sequenced in a study of control samples from healthy donors and cancer patients (dated by TCRdb to 2020 to 2022). Library prep was done by the immunoSEQ multiplex PCR assay. TCRdb took over this immuneACCESS table, retaining in-frame rearrangements with V and J assigned. Such tables are incomplete; in checked studies, under half of the missing clones stem from an unresolved V gene, and the remainder is unexplained. Across this sample there are 90,000 to 130,000 clones, with approximately 82% seen only once. Together, the top ten hold 6% to 8% of the sample. The sequencing sample was made of blood. The receptor set was obtained from a man between 18 and 35 years old in good health.

CDR3 nucleotide sequence: TGTGCCACCAGTACAGCCCCGAACACTGAAGCTTTCTTT. Protein sequence: CATSTAPNTEAFF. The chain couples TRBV15 to TRBJ1-1; D gene unclear. This CDR3 has 13 residues. V lost 6 bases to trimming and J lost 1 base, with 9 bases between them. The germline gives CDR1 LNHNV, CDR2 YYDKDF (reference sequence).

The table lists this clone with a few counts. This chain connects TRBV27 to TRBJ2-7; TRBD2 is a possible D gene (7 bases). The CDR3 consists of 13 residues. V lost 5 bases to trimming and J lost 2 bases, with 10 bases between them. The germline V gene encodes CDR1 MNHEY and CDR2 SMNVEV (reference sequence). CDR3: CASSPGGPYEQYF. CDR3 sequence (DNA): TGTGCCAGCAGTCCCGGGGGGCCCTACGAGCAGTACTTC.

This chain uses TRBV6-4 with TRBJ2-2; TRBD1 or TRBD2 may be the D gene (5 bases each). The CDR3 has 15 residues. The V gene lost 4 bases and the J gene lost 4 bases, with 13 bases spanning the gap. Germline lookup yields CDR1 MRHNA and CDR2 SNTAGT. In DNA form, the CDR3 reads TGTGCCAGCAGTGGGGGGTCGGACGGCACCGGGGAGCTGTTTTTT. This codes for CASSGGSDGTGELFF.

V usage is TRBV5-6 and J usage is TRBJ2-7; the D call may be TRBD1 or TRBD2 (5 bases each). The V end was cut by 4 bases, the J end by 4 bases, with 15 bases between. This CDR3 has 14 amino acids. In germline, CDR1 is SGHDT, CDR2 YYEEEE. CDR3 nucleotide sequence: TGTGCCAGCAGCCTCGAATGGGACGGTTACGAGCAGTACGTC. It codes for CASSLEWDGYEQYV.

The chain recombines TRBV5-1 with TRBJ2-1; TRBD1 aligns across 10 bases. After removal of 4 bases from V and 1 base from J, the junction contained 11 bases not matched to a gene. This CDR3 contains 18 residues. The V gene's germline CDR1 is SGHRS and CDR2 YFSETQ. DNA for the CDR3: TGCGCCAGCAGCCGTAGGGAGACAGGGGGCAGATCCTACAATGAGCAGTTCTTC. It encodes CASSRRETGGRSYNEQFF.

The chain joins TRBV7-9 to TRBJ2-6, with D uncertain. Trimming pared 3 bases from V and 0 bases from J, leaving 6 bases between. This CDR3 spans 15 amino acids. CDR1 SEHNR and CDR2 FQNEAQ come from the germline V gene (reference sequence). This CDR3 is CASSFESSGANVLTF. The CDR3 region has the DNA TGTGCCAGCAGCTTTGAAAGCTCTGGGGCCAACGTCCTGACTTTC.

This clone came up a few times. This rearrangement joins TRBV6-5 to TRBJ1-2, with unresolved D. The V gene lost 4 bases and the J gene lost 6 bases, with 15 bases spanning the gap. Germline-derived CDR1 and CDR2 are MNHEY and SVGAGI. The CDR3 sequence is 14 residues long. The CDR3 DNA sequence: TGTGCCAGCAGTTCGCTCGGAAGACTAAATGGCTACACCTTC. It codes for CASSSLGRLNGYTF.

J is TRBJ2-1 and V is TRBV7-8, with D maybe TRBD1 (6 bases). Germline V gene lookup returns CDR1 SGHVS and CDR2 FQNEAQ. The CDR3 is made up of 16 amino acids. Trimming stripped 0 bases from V and 4 bases from J, with 13 bases between. CDR3 in DNA: TGTGCCAGCAGCTTAGCGGGGGCCCTAGAATACAATGAGCAGTTCTTC. This gives the protein CASSLAGALEYNEQFF.

The CDR3 loop is CASSSLAATENYEQYF. The DNA for the CDR3 is TGTGCCAGCAGCTCCCTAGCCGCGACAGAAAACTACGAGCAGTACTTC. This rearrangement joins TRBV5-5 to TRBJ2-7; possibly TRBD1 or TRBD2 for D (5 bases each). Germline V gene data show CDR1 as SGHKS and CDR2 as YYEKEE (reference sequence). The V end was cut by 3 bases, the J end by 3 bases, with 19 bases between. CDR3 size: 16 residues.

This chain joins TRBV5-4 and TRBJ1-2; 8 nucleotides match TRBD1. CDR3 size: 12 residues. Unmatched junction bases numbered 4, after V lost 4 bases and J lost 8 bases. Germline V lookup: CDR1 SGHNT, CDR2 YYREEE (reference sequence). CDR3 residues: CASSPGTGGYTF. CDR3 nucleotides: TGTGCCAGCAGCCCCGGGACAGGCGGCTACACCTTC.

This chain connects TRBV2 to TRBJ1-1, with a weak D call TRBD1 (5 bases). The CDR3 spans 14 residues. Germline V gene sequence: CDR1 SNHLY, CDR2 FYNNEI. V gave up 6 bases and J gave up 4 bases, with 15 bases separating them. In nucleotides, the CDR3 is TGTGCCAGCAGGCCCGATGGGGGGGGCACTGAAGCTTTCTTT. Its translation: CASRPDGGGTEAFF.

The rearrangement joins TRBV12-3 or TRBV12-4 to TRBJ2-1; D gene ambiguous. V was trimmed by 3 bases and J by 6 bases, leaving 3 bases between them. This CDR3 spans 11 amino acids. The CDR3, as DNA: TGTGCCAGCAGTTTCGGCAATGAGCAGTTCTTC. It translates to CASSFGNEQFF.

This chain uses TRBV13 with TRBJ1-6, with 7 bases matching TRBD1. This CDR3 has 14 residues. The germline V gene encodes CDR1 PRHDT and CDR2 FYEKMQ (reference sequence). The V gene end was trimmed by 4 bases and the J gene end by 8 bases; junction bases not matched to a gene: 5. CDR3 sequence: CASSSTGRHSPLHF. CDR3 DNA sequence: TGTGCCAGCAGCTCGACAGGGCGTCATTCACCCCTCCACTTT.

This chain links TRBV6-1 with TRBJ1-2; possible D gene TRBD1, 5 bases. Trimming removed 0 bases at V and 2 bases at J, with 19 bases between. CDR3 size: 18 residues. Germline lookup yields CDR1 MNHNS and CDR2 SASEGT. The CDR3 region has the DNA TGTGCCAGCAGTGAAGCGCTCGGCAGGGCGAACCCCAACTATGGCTACACCTTC. This encodes CASSEALGRANPNYGYTF.

The chain employs TRBV5-1 and TRBJ2-7, with TRBD2 identical over 10 bases. The V segment lost 0 bases and the J segment 2 bases; nucleotides outside the gene matches: 5. CDR1 is SGHRS and CDR2 is YFSETQ in the germline V gene. CDR3 length equals 16 residues. The CDR3 bases are TGCGCCAGCAGCTTGGCCGCTAGCGGGGGTACCTACGAGCAGTACTTC. Protein: CASSLAASGGTYEQYF.

This chain links TRBV9 with TRBJ2-5; the D gene is possibly TRBD1 (8 bases). Per germline, CDR1 SGDLS and CDR2 YYNGEE. V gave up 0 bases and J gave up 5 bases, with 14 bases separating them. This CDR3 region has 15 residues. CDR3 sequence (DNA): TGTGCCAGCAGCGTAGGAACAGGGGGAGGGGAGACCCAGTACTTC. It is translated as CASSVGTGGGETQYF. Filled out from reference TRBV9 and TRBJ2-5, the complete variable domain reads DSGVTQTPKHLITATGQRVTLRCSPRSGDLSVYWYQQSLDQGLQFLIQYYNGEERAKGNILERFSAQQFPDLHSELNLSSLELGDSALYFCASSVGTGGGETQYFGPGTRLLVL.

The table lists this clone with a few counts. The rearrangement joins TRBV5-6 to TRBJ1-2; 8 bases fit TRBD1. Unmatched junction bases numbered 5, after V lost 0 bases and J lost 4 bases. The CDR3 covers 15 residues. The germline V gene has CDR1 SGHDT and CDR2 YYEEEE. CDR3 sequence (DNA): TGTGCCAGCAGCTTGGGACAGGGGAACCCCTATGGCTACACCTTC. As protein: CASSLGQGNPYGYTF.

The V gene is TRBV5-1, the J gene TRBJ2-1; 13 bases agree with TRBD2. The CDR3 has 19 amino acids. The J segment lost 0 bases and the V segment lost 2 bases, leaving 8 bases of the junction unmatched. CDR1 is SGHRS, CDR2 YFSETQ, per germline. The CDR3 nucleotides are TGCGCCAGCAGCTTTGCCGGGACTAGCGGGGTTAGCTCCTACAATGAGCAGTTCTTC. Translated: CASSFAGTSGVSSYNEQFF.

The chain couples TRBV6-2 or TRBV6-3 to TRBJ1-2; D uncertain. The CDR3 sequence is 13 residues long. The ends were cut back, 5 bases at V and 2 bases at J, with 9 bases in the middle. Germline CDR1 is MNHEY and CDR2 is SVGEGT. This CDR3 is CASSIGRNYGYTF. CDR3 coding DNA: TGTGCCAGCAGTATCGGGAGAAACTATGGCTACACCTTC.

This clone showed up just once. The chain is built from TRBV11-2 and TRBJ2-5; D uncertain. Germline-derived CDR1 and CDR2 are SGHAT and FQNNGV. V was shortened by 4 bases and J by 5 bases, with 11 bases between the two germline ends. The CDR3 contains 13 residues. Here the CDR3 reads CASSWDLGETQYF. The CDR3 nucleotides are TGTGCCAGCAGCTGGGATTTAGGGGAGACCCAGTACTTC.

This clone appeared a few times. This chain links TRBV5-1 with TRBJ2-7; D might be TRBD1 (6 bases). The germline V and J ends were trimmed by 1 base and 4 bases, with 12 bases remaining between them. The CDR3 is 14 amino acids. From germline, CDR1 is SGHRS and CDR2 YFSETQ. The CDR3 is CASSLRTATYEQYF. CDR3 DNA sequence: TGCGCCAGCAGCTTGAGGACAGCTACGTACGAGCAGTACTTC.

The chain links TRBV18 to TRBJ1-1; no clear D. The V and J ends lost 0 bases and 3 bases respectively, with 14 bases between them. The CDR3 totals 16 residues. The germline V gene has CDR1 KGHSH and CDR2 LQKENI. CDR3 sequence reads: CASSPPGWERDTEAFF. CDR3 in DNA: TGTGCCAGCTCACCACCGGGATGGGAAAGGGACACTGAAGCTTTCTTT. The full variable domain, with the rest looked up from reference TRBV18 and TRBJ1-1, is NAGVMQNPRHLVRRRGQEARLRCSPMKGHSHVYWYRQLPEEGLKFMVYLQKENIIDESGMPKERFSAEFPKEGPSILRIQQVVRGDSAAYFCASSPPGWERDTEAFFGQGTRLTVV.

The chain carries TRBV6-4 and TRBJ2-1, with 9 bases fitting TRBD2. Germline CDR1 MRHNA, CDR2 SNTAGT. V lost 3 bases to trimming and J lost 8 bases; unmatched junction nucleotides: 11. This CDR3 has 16 amino acids. The CDR3 DNA reads TGTGCCAGCAGTGAAGGCGGGGGGGCACGTGGGGATGAGCAGTTCTTC. As protein: CASSEGGGARGDEQFF.